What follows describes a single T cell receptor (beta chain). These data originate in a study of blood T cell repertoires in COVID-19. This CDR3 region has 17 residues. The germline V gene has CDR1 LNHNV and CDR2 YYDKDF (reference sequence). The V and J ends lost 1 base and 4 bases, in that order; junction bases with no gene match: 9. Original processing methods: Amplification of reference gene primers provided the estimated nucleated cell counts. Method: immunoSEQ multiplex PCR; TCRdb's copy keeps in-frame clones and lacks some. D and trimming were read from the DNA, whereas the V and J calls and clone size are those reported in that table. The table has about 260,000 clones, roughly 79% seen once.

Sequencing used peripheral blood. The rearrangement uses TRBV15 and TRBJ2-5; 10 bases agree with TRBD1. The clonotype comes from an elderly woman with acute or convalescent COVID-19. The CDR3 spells CATSRGNMGQGLETQYF. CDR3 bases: TGTGCCACCAGCAGAGGGAATATGGGACAGGGGCTAGAGACCCAGTACTTC.